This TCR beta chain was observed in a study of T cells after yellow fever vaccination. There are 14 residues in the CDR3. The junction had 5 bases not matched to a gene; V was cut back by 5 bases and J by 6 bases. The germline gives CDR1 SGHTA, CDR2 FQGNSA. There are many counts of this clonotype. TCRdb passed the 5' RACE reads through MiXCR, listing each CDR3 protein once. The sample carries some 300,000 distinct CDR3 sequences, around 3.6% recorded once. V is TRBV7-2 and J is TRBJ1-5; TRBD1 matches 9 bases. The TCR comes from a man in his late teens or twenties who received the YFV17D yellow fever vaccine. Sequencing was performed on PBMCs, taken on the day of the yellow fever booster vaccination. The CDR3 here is CASSRRQGGQPQHF. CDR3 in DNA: TGTGCCAGCAGCCGGAGACAGGGGGGTCAGCCCCAGCATTTT.